This paragraph covers one T cell receptor beta chain sequence. The antigen is undetermined. The junction does not match germline at one end; this may be a read error. CDR1 MDHEN and CDR2 SYDVKM come from the germline V gene. This CDR3 region has 16 residues. This sample is part of a study of multiple sclerosis patients with progressive multifocal leukoencephalopathy. Study outcomes and limitations: Findings may reflect JC virus infection or just general immunocompromise. PML-onset expanded TRB clones were detectable before and during natalizumab therapy.

The method was immunoSEQ multiplex PCR; TCRdb's version includes in-frame clones alone and lacks a portion of them. The sample includes fewer than 40,000 clones, more than 75% of them seen just once. Time point defined: time of PML onset. After about 15 to 56 months on natalizumab, the natalizumab-treated patients developed PML. All PML patients were female, and all patients had earlier interferon beta. The TCR originated in a human donor with progressive multifocal leukoencephalopathy. The chain has TRBV28 and TRBJ2-1, with TRBD2 matching over 10 bases. This material consisted of PBMCs, taken from a patient treated with natalizumab. DNA of the CDR3: TGTGCCAGCAGTTTATTAGCTAGCGGGGGAGGCAATGGGCAGTTCTTC. The encoded protein is CASSLLASGGGNGQFF.